This T cell receptor (beta chain) was sequenced for a study of response to subunit inactivated influenza vaccine. The sample holds a few counts of this clonotype. TCRdb reanalysed the RT-PCR reads using MiXCR and keeps one entry per CDR3 protein. The data contain 500,000 to 600,000 distinct CDR3 sequences, around 11% of them singletons. Trimming shortened V by 4 bases and J by 7 bases, and 9 bases separated the two germline ends. Germline assignment: CDR1 SGHRS and CDR2 YFSETQ. CDR3 length: 13 residues. The same specimen was also included in a second study, on T cells expressing NK-cell markers. That report notes: UMIs were included in TCR beta cDNA generated by 5'RACE template switching.

The source of this sequence is a man in his fifties or sixties who received an inactivated influenza vaccine. This sequence joins TRBV5-1 and TRBJ1-6, with unresolved D. The sequencing used PBMCs from blood, collected on the day of vaccination. For the CDR3, the DNA is TGCGCCAGCAGCGCCAGCCTCAATTCACCCCTCCACTTT. Its protein product is CASSASLNSPLHF. The entire variable domain, with the rest obtained from reference TRBV5-1 and TRBJ1-6, is as follows: KAGVTQTPRYLIKTRGQQVTLSCSPISGHRSVSWYQQTPGQGLQFLFEYFSETQRNKGNFPGRFSGRQFSNSRSEMNVSTLELGDSALYLCASSASLNSPLHFGNGTRLTVT.